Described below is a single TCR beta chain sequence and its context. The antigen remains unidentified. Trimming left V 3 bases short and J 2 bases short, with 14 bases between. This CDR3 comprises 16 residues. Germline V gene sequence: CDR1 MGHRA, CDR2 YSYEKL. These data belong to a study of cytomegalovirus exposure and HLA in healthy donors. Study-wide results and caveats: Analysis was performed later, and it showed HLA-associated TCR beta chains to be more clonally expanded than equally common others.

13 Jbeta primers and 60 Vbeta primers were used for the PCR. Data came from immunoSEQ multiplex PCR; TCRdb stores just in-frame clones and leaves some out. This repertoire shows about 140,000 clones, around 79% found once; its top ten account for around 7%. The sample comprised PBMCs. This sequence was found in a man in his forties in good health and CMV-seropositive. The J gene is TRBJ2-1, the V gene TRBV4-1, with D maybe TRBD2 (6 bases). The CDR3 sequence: CASSQAVSSAYNEQFF. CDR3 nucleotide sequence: TGCGCCAGCAGCCAGGCGGTTTCTAGCGCCTACAATGAGCAGTTCTTC.